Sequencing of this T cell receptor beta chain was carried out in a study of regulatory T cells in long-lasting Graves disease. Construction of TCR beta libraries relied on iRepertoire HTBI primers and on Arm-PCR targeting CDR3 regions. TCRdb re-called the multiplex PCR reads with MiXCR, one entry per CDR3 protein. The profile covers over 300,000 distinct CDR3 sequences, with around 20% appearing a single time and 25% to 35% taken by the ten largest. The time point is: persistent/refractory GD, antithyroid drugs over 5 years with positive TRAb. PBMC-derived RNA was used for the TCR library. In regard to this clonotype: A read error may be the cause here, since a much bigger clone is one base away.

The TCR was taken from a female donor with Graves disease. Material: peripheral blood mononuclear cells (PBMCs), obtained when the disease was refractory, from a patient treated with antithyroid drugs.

As DNA, the CDR3 is TGTGCCAGCAGCTCCCCAAGAGGGCGGACTGGAGCTTTCTTT. Translation gives CASSSPRGRTGAFF. V usage is TRBV11-2 and J usage is TRBJ1-1; D unresolved. Germline V CDR1 and CDR2: SGHAT, FQNNGV. This CDR3 is 14 amino acids long.